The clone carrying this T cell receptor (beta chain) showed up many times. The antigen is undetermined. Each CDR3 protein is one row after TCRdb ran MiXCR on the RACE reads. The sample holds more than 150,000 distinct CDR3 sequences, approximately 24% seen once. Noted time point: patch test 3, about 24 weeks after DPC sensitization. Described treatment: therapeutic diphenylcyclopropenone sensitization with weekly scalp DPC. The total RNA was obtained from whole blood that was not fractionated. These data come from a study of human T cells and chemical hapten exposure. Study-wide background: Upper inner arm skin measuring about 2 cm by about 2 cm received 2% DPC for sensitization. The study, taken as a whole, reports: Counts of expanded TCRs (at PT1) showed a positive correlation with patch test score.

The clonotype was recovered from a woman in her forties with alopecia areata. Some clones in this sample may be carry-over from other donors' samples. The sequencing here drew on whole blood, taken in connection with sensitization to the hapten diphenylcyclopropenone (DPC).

The CDR3 coding sequence is TGCGCCAGCAGGTATACAACTCCAGGGCTCTACGAGCAGTACTTC. Amino acid sequence: CASRYTTPGLYEQYF. This rearrangement joins TRBV5-1 to TRBJ2-7; D may be TRBD1 (5 bases). CDR3 length equals 15 residues. The ends were cut back, 5 bases at V and 3 bases at J, with 18 bases in the middle. Germline V gene data show CDR1 as SGHRS and CDR2 as YFSETQ. The full variable domain, in which reference TRBV5-1 and TRBJ2-7 provide the parts outside the CDR3, is KAGVTQTPRYLIKTRGQQVTLSCSPISGHRSVSWYQQTPGQGLQFLFEYFSETQRNKGNFPGRFSGRQFSNSRSEMNVSTLELGDSALYLCASRYTTPGLYEQYFGPGTRLTVT.